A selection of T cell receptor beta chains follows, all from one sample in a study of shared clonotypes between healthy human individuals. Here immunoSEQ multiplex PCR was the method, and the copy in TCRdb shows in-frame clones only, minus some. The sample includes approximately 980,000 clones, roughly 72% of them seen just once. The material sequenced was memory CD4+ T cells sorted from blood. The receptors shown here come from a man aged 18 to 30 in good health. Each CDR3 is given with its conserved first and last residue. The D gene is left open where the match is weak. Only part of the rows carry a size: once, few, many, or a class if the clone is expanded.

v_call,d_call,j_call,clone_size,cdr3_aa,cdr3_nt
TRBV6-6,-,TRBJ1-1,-,CASSYGSGLSNTEAFF,TGTGCCAGCAGTTACGGGTCAGGGCTTTCGAACACTGAAGCTTTCTTT
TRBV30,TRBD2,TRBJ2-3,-,CAWSLLAGGPSDTQYF,TGTGCCTGGAGTCTATTAGCGGGAGGGCCGTCCGATACGCAGTATTTT
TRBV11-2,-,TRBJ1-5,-,CASSLDFGQPQHF,TGTGCCAGCAGCTTAGACTTCGGTCAGCCCCAGCATTTT
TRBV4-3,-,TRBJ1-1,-,CASSQGGRVSEAFF,TGCGCCAGCAGCCAAGGAGGGAGGGTTTCTGAAGCTTTCTTT
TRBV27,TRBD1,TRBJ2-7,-,CASSFGRGGAYIYEQYF,TGTGCCAGCAGTTTTGGGAGAGGGGGCGCGTATATCTACGAGCAGTACTTC
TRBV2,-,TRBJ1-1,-,CASRPVNTEAFF,TGTGCCAGCCGTCCGGTGAACACTGAAGCTTTCTTT
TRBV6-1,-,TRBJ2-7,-,CASSEARDSFWYF,TGTGCCAGCAGTGAAGCGCGGGACTCCTTTTGGTACTTC
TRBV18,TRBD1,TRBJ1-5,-,CASSLQGGKGQPQHF,TGTGCCAGCTCACTGCAGGGGGGGAAAGGGCAGCCCCAGCATTTT
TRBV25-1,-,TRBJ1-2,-,CASSEDGTLMFDYGYTF,TGTGCCAGCAGTGAAGACGGGACATTAATGTTCGACTATGGCTACACCTTC
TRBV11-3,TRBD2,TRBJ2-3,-,CASSLGGRNTDTQYF,TGTGCCAGCAGCTTAGGCGGGAGGAACACAGATACGCAGTATTTT
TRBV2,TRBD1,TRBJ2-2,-,CASTKGTGNTGELFF,TGTGCCAGCACTAAAGGGACAGGGAACACCGGGGAGCTGTTTTTT
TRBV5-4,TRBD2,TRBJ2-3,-,CASSIAGGSAQVTQYF,TGTGCCAGCAGCATAGCGGGGGGGTCGGCACAGGTTACGCAGTATTTT
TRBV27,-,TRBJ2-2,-,CASSLMRGLGNPGELFF,TGTGCCAGCAGTTTGATGAGGGGCTTGGGGAACCCCGGGGAGCTGTTTTTT
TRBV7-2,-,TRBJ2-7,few,CASSLNSGTYEQYF,TGTGCCAGCAGCTTAAATTCAGGGACCTACGAGCAGTACTTC
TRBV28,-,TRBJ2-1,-,CASSSRVTSYNEQFF,TGTGCCAGCAGTTCCCGGGTAACCTCCTACAATGAGCAGTTCTTC
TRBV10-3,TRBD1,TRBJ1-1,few,CAITGQGAQSEAFF,TGTGCCATCACCGGACAGGGGGCACAATCTGAAGCTTTCTTT
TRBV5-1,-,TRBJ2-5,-,CASSLVAGEETQYF,TGCGCCAGCAGCTTGGTAGCCGGGGAAGAGACCCAGTACTTC
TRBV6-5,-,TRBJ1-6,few,CASSYSISGAPSPLHF,TGTGCCAGCAGTTACTCGATCTCAGGGGCACCTTCACCCCTCCACTTT
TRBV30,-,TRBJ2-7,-,CAWSVGIGTPYEQYF,TGTGCCTGGAGTGTAGGGATAGGTACCCCCTACGAGCAGTACTTC
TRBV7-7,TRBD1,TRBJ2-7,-,CASSLGQGNYEQYF,TGTGCTAGCAGCTTAGGACAGGGGAACTACGAGCAGTACTTC
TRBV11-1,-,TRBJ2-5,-,CASSLDRAIRAQETQYF,TGTGCCAGCAGCTTAGACCGGGCTATTCGGGCACAAGAGACCCAGTACTTC
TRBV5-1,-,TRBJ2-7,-,CASSLGPEQYF,TGCGCCAGCAGCTTGGGACCCGAGCAGTACTTC
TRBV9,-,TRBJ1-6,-,CASSAGPGNSPLHF,TGTGCCAGCAGCGCGGGACCGGGCAATTCACCCCTCCACTTT